This T cell receptor beta chain appears in the sequencing data of a study of T cell responses to AZD1222 COVID-19 vaccine. Notes on the study in general: Spike-specific TCR breadth and depth grew following two AZD1222 doses. Repertoires were obtained solely post-peak T cell response. Along spike, vaccine-associated CD4 TCRs were found throughout, with dominance at 160-218 and 743-854. Unmutated regions of variants are reportedly targeted by nearly half of spike-specific TCRs.

Clones were sequenced by immunoSEQ multiplex PCR, and TCRdb holds only the in-frame ones, with some missing. The sample has about 140,000 clones; roughly 93% are singletons. Concerning this clone: What it binds is not known.

With V trimmed by 5 bases and J by 0 bases, 9 bases remained unmatched. CDR3 size: 17 residues. Germline V gene data show CDR1 as MNHNY and CDR2 as SVGAGI (reference sequence). The genes are TRBV6-6 and TRBJ2-3; TRBD1 matches at 9 bases. The TCR comes from an adult who received the AZD1222 COVID-19 vaccine. The material sequenced was peripheral blood, taken 28 days after the second AZD1222 dose. CDR3 loop: CASSPRPTGGSTDTQYF. The CDR3 DNA is TGTGCCAGCAGTCCGCGGCCGACAGGGGGGAGCACAGATACGCAGTATTTT.